This T cell receptor beta chain was obtained from a study of blood T cells in healthy people across ages. Study-level results: No one knew whether donors had CMV, which possibly confounded expanded clonotype changes.

The use of a sample-barcoded 5' primer and a J-beta primer mix characterized a second PCR of roughly 7 to 11 cycles. TCRdb independently ran MiXCR on the 5' RACE reads; one entry per CDR3 protein. Among approximately 690,000 distinct CDR3 sequences listed, around 54% were seen once. As regards this clonotype: Antigen: not known.

V gave up 2 bases and J gave up 6 bases, with 12 bases separating them. Germline V gives CDR1 SGHRS, CDR2 YFSETQ. The CDR3 consists of 14 residues. Total RNA was extracted at no less than 5.5 micrograms per sample. The sample was blood. The chain uses TRBV5-1 and TRBJ2-1, with D possibly TRBD1 on 5 matching bases. This receptor was taken from a man between 60 and 75 years old in good health. CDR3 sequence (DNA): TGCGCCAGCAGCTTAATGCAGGGTGGCAATGAGCAGTTCTTC. Residues: CASSLMQGGNEQFF. The variable domain in full, with the rest retrieved from reference TRBV5-1 and TRBJ2-1, is KAGVTQTPRYLIKTRGQQVTLSCSPISGHRSVSWYQQTPGQGLQFLFEYFSETQRNKGNFPGRFSGRQFSNSRSEMNVSTLELGDSALYLCASSLMQGGNEQFFGPGTRLTVL.